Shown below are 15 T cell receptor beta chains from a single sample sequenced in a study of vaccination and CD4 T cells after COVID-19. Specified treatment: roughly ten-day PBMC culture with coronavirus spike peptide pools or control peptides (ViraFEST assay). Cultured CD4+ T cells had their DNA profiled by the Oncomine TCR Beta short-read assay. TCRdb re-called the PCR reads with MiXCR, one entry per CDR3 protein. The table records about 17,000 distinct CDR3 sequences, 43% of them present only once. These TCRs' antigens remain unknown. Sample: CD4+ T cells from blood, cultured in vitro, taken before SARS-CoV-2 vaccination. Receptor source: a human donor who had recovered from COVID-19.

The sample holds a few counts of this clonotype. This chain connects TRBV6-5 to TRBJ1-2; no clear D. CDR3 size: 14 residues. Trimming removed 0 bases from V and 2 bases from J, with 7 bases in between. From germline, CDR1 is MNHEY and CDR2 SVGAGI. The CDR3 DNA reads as TGTGCCAGCAGTTACTCGGACTTAAACTATGGCTACACCTTC. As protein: CASSYSDLNYGYTF.

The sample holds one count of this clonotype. CDR3 DNA sequence: TGTGCCTGGAGTACCGAGGGACTCAGCAATCAGCCCCAGCATTTT. As protein: CAWSTEGLSNQPQHF. The chain employs TRBV30 and TRBJ1-5; weak D call: TRBD1 (5 bases). Trimming shortened V by 2 bases and J by 1 base, and 12 bases separated the two germline ends. This CDR3 comprises 15 residues. CDR1 GTSNPN and CDR2 SVGIG come from the germline V gene (reference sequence).

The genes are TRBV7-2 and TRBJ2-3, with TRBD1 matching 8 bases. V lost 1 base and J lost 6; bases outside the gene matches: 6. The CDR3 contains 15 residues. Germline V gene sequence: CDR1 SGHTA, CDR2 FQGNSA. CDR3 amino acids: CASSLVGRGHDTQYF. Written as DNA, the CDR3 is TGTGCCAGCAGCTTAGTGGGCAGGGGGCATGATACGCAGTATTTT.

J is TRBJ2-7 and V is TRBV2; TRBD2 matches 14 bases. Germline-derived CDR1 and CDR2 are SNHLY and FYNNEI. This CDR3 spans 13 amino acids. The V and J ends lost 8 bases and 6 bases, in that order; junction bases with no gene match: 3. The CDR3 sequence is CASGTSGSVEQYF. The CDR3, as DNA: TGTGCCAGCGGGACTAGCGGGAGTGTCGAGCAGTACTTC.

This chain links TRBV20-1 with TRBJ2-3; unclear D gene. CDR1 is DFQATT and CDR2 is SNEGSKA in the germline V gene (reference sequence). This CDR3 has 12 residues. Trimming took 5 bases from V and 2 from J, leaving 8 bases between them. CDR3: CSAWMDTDTQYF. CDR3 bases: TGCAGTGCTTGGATGGACACAGATACGCAGTATTTT.

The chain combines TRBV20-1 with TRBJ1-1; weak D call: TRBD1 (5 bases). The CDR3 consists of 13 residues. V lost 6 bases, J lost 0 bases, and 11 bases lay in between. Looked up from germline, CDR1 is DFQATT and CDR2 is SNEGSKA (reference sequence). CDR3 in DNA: TGCAGTGCAAACAGGAGATTGAACACTGAAGCTTTCTTT. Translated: CSANRRLNTEAFF.

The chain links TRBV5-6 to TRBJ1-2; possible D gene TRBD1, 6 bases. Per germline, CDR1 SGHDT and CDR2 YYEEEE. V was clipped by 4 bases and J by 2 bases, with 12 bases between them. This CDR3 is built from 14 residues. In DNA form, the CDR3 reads TGTGCCAGCAGCCCGAGAGGGGGGAACTATGGCTACACCTTC. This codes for CASSPRGGNYGYTF.

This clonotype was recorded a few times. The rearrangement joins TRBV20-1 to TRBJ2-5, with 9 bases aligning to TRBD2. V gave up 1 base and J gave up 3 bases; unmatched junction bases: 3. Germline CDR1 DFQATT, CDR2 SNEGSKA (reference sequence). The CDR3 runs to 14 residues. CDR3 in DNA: TGCAGTGCTAGAGGGGGACTAGCAGAAGAGACCCAGTACTTC. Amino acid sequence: CSARGGLAEETQYF.

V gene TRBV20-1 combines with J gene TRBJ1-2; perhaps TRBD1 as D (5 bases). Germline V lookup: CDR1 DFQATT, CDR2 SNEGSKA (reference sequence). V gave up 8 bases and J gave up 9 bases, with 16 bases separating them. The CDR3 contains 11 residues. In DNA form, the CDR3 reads TGCAGTACACCCCCCCAGGGTAGCTACACCTTC. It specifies CSTPPQGSYTF.

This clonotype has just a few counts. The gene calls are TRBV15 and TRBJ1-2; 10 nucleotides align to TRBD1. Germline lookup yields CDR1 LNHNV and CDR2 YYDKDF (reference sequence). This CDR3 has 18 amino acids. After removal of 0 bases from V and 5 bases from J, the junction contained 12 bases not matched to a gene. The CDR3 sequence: CATSRDSLGTGVLYGYTF. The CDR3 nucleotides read TGTGCCACCAGCAGAGATTCTTTAGGGACAGGGGTTTTATATGGCTACACCTTC.

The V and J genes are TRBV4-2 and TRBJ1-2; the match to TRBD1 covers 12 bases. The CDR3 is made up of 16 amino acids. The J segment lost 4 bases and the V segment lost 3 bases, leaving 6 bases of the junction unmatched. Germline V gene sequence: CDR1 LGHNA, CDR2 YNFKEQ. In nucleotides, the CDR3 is TGTGCCAGCAGCCACCCCGGGACAGGGGGCGCCTATGGCTACACCTTC. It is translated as CASSHPGTGGAYGYTF.

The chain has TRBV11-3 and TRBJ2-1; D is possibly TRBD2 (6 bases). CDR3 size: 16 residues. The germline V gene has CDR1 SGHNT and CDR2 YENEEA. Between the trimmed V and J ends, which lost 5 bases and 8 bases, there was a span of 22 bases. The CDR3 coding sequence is TGTGCCAGCAGCCTCTCCGGGACTCAGCCTAACCATGAGCAGTTCTTC. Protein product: CASSLSGTQPNHEQFF.

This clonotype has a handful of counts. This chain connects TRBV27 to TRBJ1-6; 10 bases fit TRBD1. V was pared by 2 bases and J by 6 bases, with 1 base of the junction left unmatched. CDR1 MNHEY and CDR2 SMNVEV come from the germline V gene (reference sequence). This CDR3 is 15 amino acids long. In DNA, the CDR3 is TGTGCCAGCAGTTTAGGGACAGGGGTTAATTCACCCCTCCACTTT. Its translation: CASSLGTGVNSPLHF.

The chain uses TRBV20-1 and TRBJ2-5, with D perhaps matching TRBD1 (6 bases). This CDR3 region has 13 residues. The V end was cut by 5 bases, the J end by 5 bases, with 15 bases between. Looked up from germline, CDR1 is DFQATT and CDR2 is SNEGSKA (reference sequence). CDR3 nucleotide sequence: TGCAGTGCTCCCGTCGGCAGGGGTGAGACCCAGTACTTC. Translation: CSAPVGRGETQYF.

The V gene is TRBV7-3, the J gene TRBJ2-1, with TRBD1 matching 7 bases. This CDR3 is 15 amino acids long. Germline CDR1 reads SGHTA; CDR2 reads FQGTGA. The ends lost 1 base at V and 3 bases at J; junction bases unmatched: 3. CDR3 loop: CASSLKTGYYNEQFF. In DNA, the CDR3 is TGTGCCAGCAGCTTAAAGACAGGGTACTACAATGAGCAGTTCTTC. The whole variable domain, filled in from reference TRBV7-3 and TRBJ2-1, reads GAGVSQTPSNKVTEKGKYVELRCDPISGHTALYWYRQSLGQGPEFLIYFQGTGAADDSGLPNDRFFAVRPEGSVSTLKIQRTERGDSAVYLCASSLKTGYYNEQFFGPGTRLTVL.